Presented here are 20 T cell receptor beta chains from one specimen sequenced in a study of read filtering for tumor transcriptome and immune sequencing. The library was built from roughly 400 ng RNA with molecular barcoded adaptors for alpha/delta and beta/gamma chains. Each CDR3 protein is one row after TCRdb ran MiXCR on the reads. This sample has over 45,000 distinct CDR3 sequences, with roughly 20% found just once. Sequencing used a population of CD138-negative cells sorted from bone marrow. All receptors come from a donor aged 40 or over with multiple myeloma.

This clonotype was counted ten times or more. V is TRBV21-1 and J is TRBJ2-7; TRBD2, as called in the table, went unchecked against the DNA. TRBV21-1 constitutes a pseudogene. The CDR3 sequence is 15 residues long. The DNA of the CDR3 is TGTGCCAGCAGCGAGGGACTAGCGTTTTCCTACGAGCAGTACTTC. Protein: CASSEGLAFSYEQYF.

Ten or more counts support this clonotype. The genes are TRBV29-1 and TRBJ2-7, with 9 positions matching TRBD2. CDR3 size: 17 residues. CDR1 and CDR2 from the germline V gene are SQVTM and ANQGSEA. V lost 6 bases and J lost 5; bases outside the gene matches: 20. The DNA of the CDR3 is TGCAGCGTGGCGGGGGACCCCTCCGCGGGAGGGTGGGACGAGCAGTACTTC. It codes for CSVAGDPSAGGWDEQYF.

Concerning this clonotype itself: With a far larger clone one base away, a read error is the likely cause. This chain joins TRBV6-5 and TRBJ2-1, with 9 bases that match TRBD2. V was pared by 5 bases and J by 11 bases, with 13 bases of the junction left unmatched. The CDR3 consists of 15 residues. Germline-derived CDR1 and CDR2 are MNHEY and SVGAGI. The CDR3 reads CASSKSIAGENKQFF. CDR3 in DNA: TGTGCCAGCAGTAAATCGATAGCGGGAGAGAATAAGCAGTTCTTC.

This clonotype was found many times. The chain employs TRBV12-3 or TRBV12-4 and TRBJ2-1; 8 bases are a match to TRBD2. CDR3 size: 14 residues. V shed 7 bases and J 3 bases; nucleotides not matched to a gene: 5. In DNA, the CDR3 is TGTGCCAGCACCGAACTAGCGGACTACAATGAGCAGTTCTTC. Amino acid sequence: CASTELADYNEQFF.

The chain links TRBV3-1 to TRBJ2-1, with 10 bases identical to TRBD2. This CDR3 region has 15 residues. V gave up 1 base and J gave up 8 bases; unmatched junction bases: 5. From germline, CDR1 is LGHDT and CDR2 YNNKEL (reference sequence). This CDR3 reads CASSQAASGSYEQFF. The CDR3 DNA is TGTGCCAGCAGCCAAGCGGCTAGCGGGAGCTATGAGCAGTTCTTC.

This clonotype was counted only a few times. The chain is built from TRBV20-1 and TRBJ2-5; 8 bases map to TRBD1. Germline V gene lookup returns CDR1 DFQATT and CDR2 SNEGSKA (reference sequence). V lost 0 bases and J lost 2; bases outside the gene matches: 8. CDR3 size: 16 residues. The CDR3 sequence is CSARDYGRGLQETQYF. As DNA, the CDR3 is TGCAGTGCTAGAGATTACGGCAGGGGGCTTCAAGAGACCCAGTACTTC.

This clonotype was seen many times. This sequence joins TRBV7-8 and TRBJ1-5; TRBD1 agrees at 11 bases. The CDR3 runs to 18 residues. The V gene's germline CDR1 is SGHVS and CDR2 FQNEAQ. V lost 4 bases to trimming and J lost 2 bases; unmatched junction nucleotides: 10. The DNA of the CDR3 is TGTGCCAGCAGCTCCCGGGACAGGGGGTTGTTGGGCAATCAGCCCCAGCATTTT. This translates into CASSSRDRGLLGNQPQHF.

This clonotype was seen a few times. This chain uses TRBV19 with TRBJ2-3; 11 bases align to TRBD1. Germline assignment: CDR1 LNHDA and CDR2 SQIVND (reference sequence). This CDR3 spans 15 amino acids. The trim removed 10 bases at V and 4 bases at J, leaving 10 bases unmatched. The CDR3: CATNSGTGGPDTQYF. The CDR3 DNA reads TGTGCCACCAACTCGGGGACAGGGGGACCAGATACGCAGTATTTT.

As for this clonotype: Being one base from a much bigger clone, this may be a read error. The chain combines TRBV20-1 with TRBJ2-7; D remains unclear. Trimming stripped 3 bases from V and 6 bases from J, with 15 bases between. CDR3 length equals 13 residues. Germline CDR1 reads DFQATT; CDR2 reads SNEGSKA (reference sequence). The CDR3 spells CSARRVDSPEQYF. The CDR3 region has the DNA TGCAGTGCTAGGAGAGTGGATTCTCCCGAGCAGTACTTC.

The chain links TRBV6-2 or TRBV6-3 to TRBJ2-3, with D possibly called TRBD1 or TRBD2 (5 bases each). There are 18 residues in the CDR3. V dropped 4 bases and J dropped 0 bases, with 20 bases sitting between them. Germline CDR1 and CDR2: MNHEY and SVGEGT. CDR3 DNA: TGTGCCAGCAGTTGCGACCCAGGGAGCGGAGGTAGCACAGATACGCAGTATTTT. Its translation is CASSCDPGSGGSTDTQYF.

This clonotype showed up just a few times. V is TRBV11-3 and J is TRBJ2-5, with 8 positions matching TRBD2. This CDR3 comprises 16 residues. The germline V gene has CDR1 SGHNT and CDR2 YENEEA. V gave up 4 bases and J gave up 5 bases; unmatched junction bases: 12. The CDR3 protein is CASSSRRGREDETQYF. The CDR3 DNA follows: TGTGCCAGCAGCTCCCGCCGGGGGCGGGAGGACGAGACCCAGTACTTC.

This clonotype was seen more than once but under ten times. This chain joins TRBV10-3 and TRBJ2-7; TRBD2 matches at 9 bases. The CDR3 loop spans 15 amino acids. The germline V gene has CDR1 ENHRY and CDR2 SYGVKD. Losses at the gene ends were 0 bases for V and 2 bases for J; bases not matched to a gene: 2. For the CDR3, the DNA is TGTGCCATCAGTGAGTCAATAGCGGGGGCCTACGAGCAGTACTTC. Translated, it gives CAISESIAGAYEQYF.

The J gene is TRBJ2-2, the V gene TRBV29-1, with a tentative D call TRBD2 (6 bases). The CDR3 is 15 amino acids. V was clipped by 5 bases and J by 1 base, with 14 bases between them. CDR1 SQVTM and CDR2 ANQGSEA come from the germline V gene. CDR3 DNA: TGCAGCGTTTCGCTCCAGCGGGTGAACACCGGGGAGCTGTTTTTT. Protein: CSVSLQRVNTGELFF.

The sample holds many counts of this clonotype. The chain has TRBV28 and TRBJ2-3, with 14 bases matching TRBD2. CDR1 is MDHEN, CDR2 SYDVKM, per germline. J gave up 4 bases and V 6 bases, and 18 bases lay outside the gene matches. The length of the CDR3 is 20 residues. The CDR3 loop is CASSREDRGTSGSIADTQYF. CDR3 DNA: TGTGCCAGCAGCCGCGAGGACAGGGGGACTAGCGGGAGTATCGCAGATACGCAGTATTTT.

This clonotype is a singleton in its sample. One end of the junction varies from germline; a read error may be responsible. The V gene is TRBV12-3 or TRBV12-4, the J gene TRBJ2-1; D is undetermined. There are 12 residues in the CDR3. CDR3 DNA sequence: TGTGTCAGCAGCCTCAATTACAATGAGCAGTCCTTC. Translated: CVSSLNYNEQSF.

The chain's CDR3 is CASSSDPSGANVLTF. The CDR3 DNA sequence: TGCGCCAGCAGCTCCGACCCCTCTGGGGCCAACGTCCTGACTTTC. The chain couples TRBV5-1 to TRBJ2-6; D is uncertain. Germline V lookup: CDR1 SGHRS, CDR2 YFSETQ. The length of the CDR3 is 15 residues. V lost 3 bases and J lost 0, with 7 bases in between.

In the case of this clonotype: This may be a read error: a much more frequent sequence differs by one nucleotide. The chain carries TRBV7-3 and TRBJ2-1; 7 nucleotides line up with TRBD2. The germline V gene encodes CDR1 SGHTA and CDR2 FQGTGA. The CDR3 has 14 residues. CDR3 in amino acids: CASSLNFQGGEQSF. DNA of the CDR3: TGTGCCAGCAGCTTAAATTTCCAGGGAGGGGAGCAGTCCTTC.

This clonotype was detected ten times or more. The chain recombines TRBV29-1 with TRBJ2-1; TRBD1 agrees at 9 bases. J lost 8 bases, V lost 5 bases, and 16 bases had no gene match. The V gene's germline CDR1 is SQVTM and CDR2 ANQGSEA. The CDR3 is 16 residues long. CDR3 DNA: TGCAGCGTTCTGGGCCGGGGACAGGGTACAAGGGATGAGCAGTTCTTC. It is translated as CSVLGRGQGTRDEQFF.

Remarks on this clonotype: A much larger clone differs from this one at a single base, so this may be a read error. This chain links TRBV5-4 with TRBJ2-5; D gene ambiguous. This CDR3 spans 14 amino acids. The germline V and J ends were trimmed by 0 bases and 3 bases, with 9 bases remaining between them. Germline V gene data show CDR1 as SGHNT and CDR2 as YYREEE (reference sequence). CDR3 in amino acids: CASSLVAREETQYF. The CDR3 DNA reads TGTGCCAGCAGCTTGGTGGCAAGGGAAGAGACCCAGTACTTC. The whole variable domain, remainder taken from reference TRBV5-4 and TRBJ2-5, is ETGVTQSPTHLIKTRGQQVTLRCSSQSGHNTVSWYQQALGQGPQFIFQYYREEENGRGNFPPRFSGLQFPNYSSELNVNALELDDSALYLCASSLVAREETQYFGPGTRLLVL.

Ten or more counts support this clonotype. The CDR3 here is CASSLGDGGRRAEQYF. For the CDR3, the DNA is TGTGCCAGCAGCTTGGGGGACGGCGGTCGAAGGGCCGAGCAGTACTTC. The V call is TRBV7-2, the J call TRBJ2-7; D may correspond to TRBD1 or TRBD2 (5 bases each). The germline CDR1 and CDR2 sequences are SGHTA and FQGNSA. Trimming stripped 3 bases from V and 6 bases from J, with 21 bases between. This CDR3 has 16 amino acids. The variable domain in full, completed from reference TRBV7-2 and TRBJ2-7, reads GAGVSQSPSNKVTEKGKDVELRCDPISGHTALYWYRQSLGQGLEFLIYFQGNSAPDKSGLPSDRFSAERTGGSVSTLTIQRTQQEDSAVYLCASSLGDGGRRAEQYFGPGTRLTVT.